This T cell receptor (beta chain) was captured in a study of technical replicates of blood from several donors. Libraries were prepared by immunoSEQ multiplex PCR; TCRdb keeps only in-frame clonotypes and omits some of them. This table has about 84,000 clones, around 93% appearing once. Germline V gives CDR1 LNHDA, CDR2 SQIVND (reference sequence). Trimming pared 8 bases from V and 10 bases from J, leaving 15 bases between. This CDR3 spans 13 amino acids. The specimen sequenced was T cells isolated from PBMCs. The receptor was isolated from a human donor in good health. The V and J genes are TRBV19 and TRBJ1-6, with D possibly TRBD1 on 6 matching bases. The CDR3 region has the DNA TGTGCCAGTTCGGGGGGGCTCCGGTCACCCCTCCACTTT. It is translated as CASSGGLRSPLHF.